The following is a T cell receptor beta chain sequence with its context. Antigen specificity is unknown. Stable hyperthyroidism meant no progression to ophthalmopathy within 18 months of follow-up. The sample is drawn from a study of Graves' ophthalmopathy and Graves' hyperthyroidism. Study-wide results and limits: Blood also carried most expanded thyroid clonotypes exceeding 0.001 frequency. Separation of ophthalmopathy from stable hyperthyroidism was achieved by a 13-signature model, at roughly 88% sensitivity and approximately 84% specificity.

Scientists amplified the TCR beta CDR3 regions from RNA transcripts. Scientists carried out first-round RT-PCR using HTBI primers and then a second-round multiplex PCR. In TCRdb, the multiplex PCR reads were re-called with MiXCR into one record per CDR3 protein. The data show 680,000 or so distinct CDR3 sequences, with over 20% seen just once and more than 5.5% held by the top ten. Sequences were obtained from peripheral blood. This receptor was identified in a woman between 18 and 29 years old with stable Graves' hyperthyroidism. Some clones in this sample may be carry-over from other donors' samples.

The CDR3 bases are TGCAGTGCTAGAGTAGACAGGGTAGGCCAGCCCCAGCATTTT. This codes for CSARVDRVGQPQHF. This chain links TRBV20-1 with TRBJ1-5, with 7 bases matching TRBD1. V shed 1 base, J shed 7 bases, and the junction held 7 bases outside the gene matches. Germline V gene data show CDR1 as DFQATT and CDR2 as SNEGSKA (reference sequence). CDR3 length: 14 residues.